A selection of T cell receptor beta chains follows, all from one sample in a study of T cell responses to AZD1222 COVID-19 vaccine. The table came from immunoSEQ multiplex PCR; TCRdb's copy has only in-frame clones and leaves some out. The sample carries under 150,000 clones, about nine tenths recorded once. The specimen was peripheral blood, collected 28 days after the second AZD1222 dose. These receptors all stem from an adult who received the AZD1222 COVID-19 vaccine. CDR3s include the opening cysteine and the closing phenylalanine or tryptophan. The D gene is left open where the match is weak. Size is omitted from some rows. Given values are once, few, many or a class for expanded clones.

V gene,J gene,clone size,D gene,CDR3 DNA,CDR3 protein
TRBV6-2/TRBV6-3,TRBJ1-4,-,-,TGTGCCAGCAGTTCGAACTACAGGGTAGTCGGAAAACTGTTTTTT,CASSSNYRVVGKLFF
TRBV7-6,TRBJ2-1,few,TRBD2,TGTGCCAGCAGCACACAGGGACTAGCATATGAGCAGTTCTTC,CASSTQGLAYEQFF
TRBV19,TRBJ1-4,-,-,TGTGCCAGTAGTGAGGGTACGACTAATGAAAAACTGTTTTTT,CASSEGTTNEKLFF
TRBV4-2,TRBJ1-4,-,-,TGTGCCAGCAGCCAAGATCGAGCCGGAAATGAAAAACTGTTTTTT,CASSQDRAGNEKLFF
TRBV7-3,TRBJ2-3,few,-,TGTGCCAGCAGCCCGGCCGGGACCATAGGAGATACGCAGTATTTT,CASSPAGTIGDTQYF
TRBV5-1,TRBJ2-3,-,TRBD1,TGCGCCAGCAGCCTTCGGACAGGGTTCAAAGATACGCAGTATTTT,CASSLRTGFKDTQYF
TRBV27,TRBJ1-3,-,-,TGTGCCAGCAGTTTATCCCAGCGACTCTCTGGAAACACCATATATTTT,CASSLSQRLSGNTIYF
TRBV2,TRBJ1-4,-,-,TGTGCCACTCAGAGGGCTAATGAAAAACTGTTTTTT,CATQRANEKLFF
TRBV28,TRBJ1-6,-,-,TGTGCCAGCAGTCGAGCCTTCGACAGGTATAATTCACCCCTCCACTTT,CASSRAFDRYNSPLHF
TRBV19,TRBJ1-2,-,-,TGTGCCAGTAGTCTTCGGGAGCATGGCTACACCTTC,CASSLREHGYTF
TRBV29-1,TRBJ1-1,-,-,TGCAGCGTTGAAGTCGGGGACATCTCTTGGGACACTGAAGCTTTCTTT,CSVEVGDISWDTEAFF
TRBV18,TRBJ2-2,-,-,TGTGCCAGCTCACCCAGACAGGACAACACCGGGGAGCTGTTTTTT,CASSPRQDNTGELFF
TRBV6-5,TRBJ1-3,-,-,TGTGCCAGCAGTTACGGGGGGCAGGGAAACACCATATATTTT,CASSYGGQGNTIYF
TRBV19,TRBJ2-2,-,-,TGTGCCAGTAGTATTTGGGGGTCCGGGGAGCTGTTTTTT,CASSIWGSGELFF
TRBV20-1,TRBJ1-5,-,-,TGCAGTGCTAGTTGGGGGTCTCAGCCCCAGCATTTT,CSASWGSQPQHF
TRBV6-2/TRBV6-3,TRBJ1-1,-,TRBD1,TGTGCCAGCAGTTACTCGAGTGGGGACAGCTCTTTGAACACTGAAGCTTTCTTT,CASSYSSGDSSLNTEAFF
TRBV11-1,TRBJ2-7,-,TRBD1,TGTGCCAGCAGCTTCCTGGACAGGGGGACCTACGAGCAATACTTC,CASSFLDRGTYEQYF
TRBV3-1/TRBV3-2,TRBJ2-5,-,TRBD2,TGTGCCAGCAGCCGACCCCAACTAGCGGGGAATCAAGAGACCCAGTACTTC,CASSRPQLAGNQETQYF
TRBV6-1,TRBJ1-2,-,-,TGTGCCAGCAGTGAAGATGGCAGCACTAACTATGGCTACACCTTC,CASSEDGSTNYGYTF
TRBV6-7,TRBJ2-5,-,TRBD1,TGTGCCAGCAGTAACGACAGGGGCCCGCAAGAGACCCAGTACTTC,CASSNDRGPQETQYF